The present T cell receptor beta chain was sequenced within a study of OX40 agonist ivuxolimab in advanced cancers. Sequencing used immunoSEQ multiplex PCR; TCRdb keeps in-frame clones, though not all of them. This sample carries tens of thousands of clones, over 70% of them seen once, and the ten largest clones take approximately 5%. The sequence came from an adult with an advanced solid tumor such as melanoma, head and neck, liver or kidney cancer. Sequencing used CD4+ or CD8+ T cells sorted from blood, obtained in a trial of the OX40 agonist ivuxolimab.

CDR3 sequence (DNA): TGTGCCACCAGCAGTGGGACCTCGACAGGGGGTCAGCCCCAGCATTTT. Encoded protein: CATSSGTSTGGQPQHF. The chain combines TRBV15 with TRBJ1-5, with 9 bases fitting TRBD1. Germline V gene lookup returns CDR1 LNHNV and CDR2 YYDKDF (reference sequence). After removal of 3 bases from V and 6 bases from J, the junction contained 9 bases not matched to a gene. The CDR3 is 16 amino acids.